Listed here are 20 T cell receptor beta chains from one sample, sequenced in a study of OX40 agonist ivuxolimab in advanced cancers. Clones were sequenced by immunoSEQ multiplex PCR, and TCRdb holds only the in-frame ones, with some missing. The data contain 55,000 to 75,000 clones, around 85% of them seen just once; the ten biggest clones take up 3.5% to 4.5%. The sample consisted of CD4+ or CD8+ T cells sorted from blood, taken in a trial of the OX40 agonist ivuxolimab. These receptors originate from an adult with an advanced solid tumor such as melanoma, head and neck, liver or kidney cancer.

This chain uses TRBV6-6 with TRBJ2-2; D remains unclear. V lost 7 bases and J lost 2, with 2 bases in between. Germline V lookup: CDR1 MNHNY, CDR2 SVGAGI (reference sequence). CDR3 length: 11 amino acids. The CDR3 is CASTNTGELFF. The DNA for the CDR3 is TGTGCCAGCACAAACACCGGGGAGCTGTTTTTT.

The CDR3 coding sequence is TGTGCCAGCAGTGAATTCGGCAAAACCTACGAGCAGTACTTC. Amino acids: CASSEFGKTYEQYF. V is TRBV25-1 and J is TRBJ2-7; D not resolved. Germline CDR1 and CDR2: MGHDK and SYGVNS. This CDR3 spans 14 amino acids. V was trimmed by 1 base and J by 2 bases, leaving 9 bases between them.

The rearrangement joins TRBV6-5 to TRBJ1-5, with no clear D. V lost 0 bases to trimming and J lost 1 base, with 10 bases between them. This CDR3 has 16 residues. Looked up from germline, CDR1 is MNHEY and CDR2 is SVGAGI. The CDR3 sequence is CASSYSSRVSNQPQHF. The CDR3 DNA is TGTGCCAGCAGTTACTCGAGTAGGGTAAGCAATCAGCCCCAGCATTTT.

Here the CDR3 DNA reads TGTGCCAGCAAAACAATGGGCAATCAGCCCCAGCATTTT. This gives the protein CASKTMGNQPQHF. The chain couples TRBV2 to TRBJ1-5; D not resolved. The CDR3 contains 13 residues. Trimming removed 7 bases at V and 2 bases at J, with 9 bases between. Germline CDR1 SNHLY, CDR2 FYNNEI.

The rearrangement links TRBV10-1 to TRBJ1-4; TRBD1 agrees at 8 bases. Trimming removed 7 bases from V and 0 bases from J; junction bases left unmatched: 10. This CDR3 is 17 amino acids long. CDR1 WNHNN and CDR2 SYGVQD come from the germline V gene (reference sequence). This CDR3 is CASTRTGRRPTNEKLFF. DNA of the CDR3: TGCGCCAGCACTAGGACAGGGCGCCGACCAACTAATGAAAAACTGTTTTTT.

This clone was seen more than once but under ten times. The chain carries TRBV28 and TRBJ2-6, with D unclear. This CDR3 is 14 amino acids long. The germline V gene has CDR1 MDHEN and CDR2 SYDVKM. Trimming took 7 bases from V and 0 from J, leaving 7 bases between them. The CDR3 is CASTEYSGANVLTF. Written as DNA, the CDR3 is TGTGCCAGCACTGAGTACTCTGGGGCCAACGTCCTGACTTTC.

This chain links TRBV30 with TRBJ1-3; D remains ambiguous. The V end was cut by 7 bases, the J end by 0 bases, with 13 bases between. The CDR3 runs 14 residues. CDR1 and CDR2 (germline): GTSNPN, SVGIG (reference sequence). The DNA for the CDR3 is TGTGCCTTATTAGGAGGAATCTCTGGAAACACCATATATTTT. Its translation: CALLGGISGNTIYF.

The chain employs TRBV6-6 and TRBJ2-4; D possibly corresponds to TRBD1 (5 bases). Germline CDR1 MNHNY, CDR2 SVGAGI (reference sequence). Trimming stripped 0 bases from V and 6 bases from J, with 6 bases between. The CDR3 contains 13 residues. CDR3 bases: TGTGCCAGCAGTTACTCCACAGGAAACATTCAGTACTTC. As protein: CASSYSTGNIQYF.

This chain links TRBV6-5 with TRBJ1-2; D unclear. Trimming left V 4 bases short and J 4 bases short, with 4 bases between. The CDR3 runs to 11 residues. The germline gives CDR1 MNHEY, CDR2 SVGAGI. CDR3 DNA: TGTGCCAGCAGTTTAGGCTATGGCTACACCTTC. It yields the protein CASSLGYGYTF.

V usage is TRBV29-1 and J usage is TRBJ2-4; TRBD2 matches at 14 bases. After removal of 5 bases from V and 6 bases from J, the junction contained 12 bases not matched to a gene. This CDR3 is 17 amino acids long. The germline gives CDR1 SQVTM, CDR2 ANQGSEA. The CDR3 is CSVPGTSGSGWGNIQYF. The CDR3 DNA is TGCAGCGTTCCCGGGACTAGCGGGAGTGGATGGGGAAACATTCAGTACTTC. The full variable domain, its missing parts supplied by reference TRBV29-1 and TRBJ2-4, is SAVISQKPSRDICQRGTSLTIQCQVDSQVTMMFWYRQQPGQSLTLIATANQGSEATYESGFVIDKFPISRPNLTFSTLTVSNMSPEDSSIYLCSVPGTSGSGWGNIQYFGAGTRLSVL.

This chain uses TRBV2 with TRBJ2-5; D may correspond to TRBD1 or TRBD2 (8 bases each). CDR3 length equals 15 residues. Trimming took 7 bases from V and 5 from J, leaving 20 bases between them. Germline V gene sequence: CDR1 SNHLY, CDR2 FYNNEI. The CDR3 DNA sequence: TGTGCCAGCATAGACAGGGGATTAGCGGGGGAGACCCAGTACTTC. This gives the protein CASIDRGLAGETQYF.

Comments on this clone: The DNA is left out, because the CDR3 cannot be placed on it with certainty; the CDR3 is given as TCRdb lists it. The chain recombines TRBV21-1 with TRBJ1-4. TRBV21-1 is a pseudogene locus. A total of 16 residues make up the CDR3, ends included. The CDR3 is CASSNPVGTGNEKLFF.

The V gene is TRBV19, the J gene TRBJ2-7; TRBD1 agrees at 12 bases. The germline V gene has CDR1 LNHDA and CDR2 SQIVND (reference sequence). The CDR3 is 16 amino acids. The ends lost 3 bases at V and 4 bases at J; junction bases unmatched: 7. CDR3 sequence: CASSIEPGQGAYEQYF. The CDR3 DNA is TGTGCCAGTAGTATTGAACCGGGACAGGGGGCTTACGAGCAGTACTTC.

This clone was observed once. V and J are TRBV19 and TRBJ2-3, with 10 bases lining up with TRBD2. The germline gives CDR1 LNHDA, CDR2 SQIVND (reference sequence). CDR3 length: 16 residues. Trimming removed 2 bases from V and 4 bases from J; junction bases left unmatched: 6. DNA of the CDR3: TGTGCCAGTAGTATAATAAGCGGGGGGGGATCAGATACGCAGTATTTT. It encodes CASSIISGGGSDTQYF.

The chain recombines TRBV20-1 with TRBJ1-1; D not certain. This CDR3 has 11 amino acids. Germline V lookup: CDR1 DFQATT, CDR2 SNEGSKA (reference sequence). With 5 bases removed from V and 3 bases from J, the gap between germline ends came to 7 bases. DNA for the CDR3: TGCAGTGCTCGGACGGACACTGAAGCTTTCTTT. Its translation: CSARTDTEAFF.

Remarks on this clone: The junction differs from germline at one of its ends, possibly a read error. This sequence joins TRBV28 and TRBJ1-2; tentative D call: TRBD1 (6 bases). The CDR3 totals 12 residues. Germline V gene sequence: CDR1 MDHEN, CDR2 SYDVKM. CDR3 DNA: TGTGCCAGCAGTACAGGGCCCCTTAACTACGCCTTC. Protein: CASSTGPLNYAF.

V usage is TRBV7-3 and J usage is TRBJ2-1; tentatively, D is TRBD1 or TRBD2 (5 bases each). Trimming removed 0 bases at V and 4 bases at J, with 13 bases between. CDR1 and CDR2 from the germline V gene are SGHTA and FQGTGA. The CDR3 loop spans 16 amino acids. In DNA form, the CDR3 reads TGTGCCAGCAGCTTAACCGGGACGGATACATACAATGAGCAGTTCTTC. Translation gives CASSLTGTDTYNEQFF.

This chain's CDR3 is CASSLTGTPQHF. The CDR3 bases are TGCGCCAGCAGCTTAACAGGGACCCCCCAGCATTTT. The chain links TRBV5-1 to TRBJ1-5; weak D call: TRBD1 (6 bases). The V end was cut by 2 bases, the J end by 10 bases, with 10 bases between. Germline V gene lookup returns CDR1 SGHRS and CDR2 YFSETQ. CDR3 length: 12 amino acids.

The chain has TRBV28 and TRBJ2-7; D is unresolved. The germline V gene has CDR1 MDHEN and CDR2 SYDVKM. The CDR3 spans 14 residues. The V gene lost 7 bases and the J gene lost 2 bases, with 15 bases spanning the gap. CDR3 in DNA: TGTGCCAGCACACCCCCGGGCTTTACCTACGAGCAGTACTTC. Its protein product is CASTPPGFTYEQYF.

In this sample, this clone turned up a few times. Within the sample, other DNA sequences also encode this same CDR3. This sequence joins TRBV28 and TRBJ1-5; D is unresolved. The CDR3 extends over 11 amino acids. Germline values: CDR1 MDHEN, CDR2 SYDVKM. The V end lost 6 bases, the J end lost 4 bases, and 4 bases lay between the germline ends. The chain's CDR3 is CASSLNQPQHF. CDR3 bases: TGTGCCAGCAGCCTTAATCAGCCCCAGCATTTT.